Shown below are 12 T cell receptor beta chains from a single sample sequenced in a study of cytomegalovirus exposure and HLA in healthy donors. The PCR used 60 Vbeta and 13 Jbeta primers. Assay: immunoSEQ multiplex PCR; the TCRdb copy retains only in-frame clones and omits some. The sample lists under 90,000 clones, around 89% occurring once. The sequenced sample was PBMCs. These receptors all stem from a man in his late teens or twenties in good health and CMV-seronegative.

The rearrangement uses TRBV7-9 and TRBJ1-3, with TRBD1 matching over 10 bases. This CDR3 is 17 amino acids long. Germline-derived CDR1 and CDR2 are SEHNR and FQNEAQ (reference sequence). The V segment lost 6 bases and the J segment 2 bases; nucleotides outside the gene matches: 10. CDR3 sequence reads: CASRQQGQGKTGNTIYF. The CDR3, as DNA: TGTGCCAGCAGACAGCAGGGACAGGGGAAAACTGGAAACACCATATATTTT.

The rearrangement joins TRBV28 to TRBJ2-7; TRBD2 aligns across 13 bases. Germline CDR1 MDHEN, CDR2 SYDVKM. The CDR3 has 17 residues. V lost 5 bases and J lost 0; bases outside the gene matches: 7. The DNA of the CDR3 is TGTGCCAGCAGTCGACGGACTAGCGGGAGTCGCTCCTACGAGCAGTACTTC. Translated: CASSRRTSGSRSYEQYF.

The chain combines TRBV5-6 with TRBJ1-2; 7 bases are a match to TRBD1. Per the germline V gene, CDR1 is SGHDT and CDR2 is YYEEEE. The CDR3 extends over 16 amino acids. With V trimmed by 4 bases and J by 4 bases, 13 bases remained unmatched. CDR3 loop: CASSRRTGISFYGYTF. The CDR3 region has the DNA TGTGCCAGCAGCAGGAGGACAGGCATTTCTTTCTATGGCTACACCTTC.

This rearrangement joins TRBV9 to TRBJ2-6; the D gene is possibly TRBD1 (5 bases). The ends were cut back, 1 base at V and 0 bases at J, with 8 bases in the middle. The CDR3 extends over 16 amino acids. CDR1 and CDR2 (germline): SGDLS, YYNGEE. The CDR3 DNA is TGTGCCAGCAGCGTACAGGGTAACTCTGGGGCCAACGTCCTGACTTTC. It encodes CASSVQGNSGANVLTF.

This chain joins TRBV20-1 and TRBJ2-7; D call uncertain. Trimming took 2 bases from V and 11 from J, leaving 10 bases between them. This CDR3 has 10 amino acids. Germline V gene sequence: CDR1 DFQATT, CDR2 SNEGSKA (reference sequence). This CDR3 is CSARRLIKYF. CDR3 bases: TGCAGTGCTAGACGACTCATAAAGTACTTC.

The J gene is TRBJ2-7, the V gene TRBV28; 9 nucleotides agree with TRBD2. CDR3 length: 15 amino acids. Per germline, CDR1 MDHEN and CDR2 SYDVKM. Trimming took 2 bases from V and 4 from J; bases not matched to a gene: 6. The CDR3 protein is CASSLPSGMGYEQYF. DNA for the CDR3: TGTGCCAGCAGTTTACCTAGCGGGATGGGGTACGAGCAGTACTTC.

This clone was observed a handful of times. The chain couples TRBV15 to TRBJ2-7; 9 bases are shared with TRBD1. V trimming: 6 bases; J trimming: 6 bases; junction bases outside the gene matches: 15. CDR3 length equals 16 residues. Germline V gene sequence: CDR1 LNHNV, CDR2 YYDKDF (reference sequence). CDR3 nucleotides: TGTGCCACCAGTCCAAATAGGGGACAGGGCCGAAGCGAGCAGTACTTC. It translates to CATSPNRGQGRSEQYF. The full variable domain, rest sourced from reference TRBV15 and TRBJ2-7, is DAMVIQNPRYQVTQFGKPVTLSCSQTLNHNVMYWYQQKSSQAPKLLFHYYDKDFNNEADTPDNFQSRRPNTSFCFLDIRSPGLGDTAMYLCATSPNRGQGRSEQYFGPGTRLTVT.

This clone was counted between two and nine times. This sequence joins TRBV10-1 and TRBJ2-7, with unresolved D. CDR1 is WNHNN and CDR2 is SYGVQD in the germline V gene (reference sequence). V was shortened by 3 bases and J by 2 bases, with 11 bases between the two germline ends. The CDR3 spans 14 residues. CDR3 protein: CASSDGQVPYEQYF. CDR3 in DNA: TGCGCCAGCAGTGATGGGCAGGTTCCCTACGAGCAGTACTTC.

V and J are TRBV7-3 and TRBJ2-1; 9 bases align to TRBD1. Germline V gene sequence: CDR1 SGHTA, CDR2 FQGTGA. The CDR3 is 15 amino acids. V shed 1 base, J shed 9 bases, and the junction held 7 bases outside the gene matches. The CDR3 here is CASSLMGQGGSEQFF. The CDR3, as DNA: TGTGCCAGCAGCTTAATGGGACAGGGAGGGAGTGAGCAGTTCTTC.

The chain recombines TRBV5-1 with TRBJ2-1; 7 nucleotides line up with TRBD2. Germline assignment: CDR1 SGHRS and CDR2 YFSETQ. V dropped 2 bases and J dropped 7; count of bases not matched to a gene: 9. The CDR3 is 15 amino acids. CDR3: CASSLSGQGGNEQFF. CDR3 nucleotide sequence: TGCGCCAGCAGCTTATCAGGTCAGGGAGGGAATGAGCAGTTCTTC.

This chain uses TRBV5-6 with TRBJ2-2; TRBD1 agrees at 8 bases. CDR1 and CDR2 (germline): SGHDT, YYEEEE. V lost 5 bases and J lost 4; bases outside the gene matches: 13. There are 17 residues in the CDR3. CDR3 nucleotides: TGTGCCAGCAGTACTTATAGGGACAGGTGGAGCACCGGGGAGCTGTTTTTT. Protein product: CASSTYRDRWSTGELFF.

The V gene is TRBV27, the J gene TRBJ2-1; 8 nucleotides match TRBD2. Germline loops: CDR1 MNHEY, CDR2 SMNVEV (reference sequence). The CDR3 runs 14 residues. V lost 5 bases and J lost 4; bases outside the gene matches: 4. The CDR3 loop reads CASSLGLGYNEQFF. The CDR3 DNA is TGTGCCAGCAGTCTGGGACTAGGATACAATGAGCAGTTCTTC.